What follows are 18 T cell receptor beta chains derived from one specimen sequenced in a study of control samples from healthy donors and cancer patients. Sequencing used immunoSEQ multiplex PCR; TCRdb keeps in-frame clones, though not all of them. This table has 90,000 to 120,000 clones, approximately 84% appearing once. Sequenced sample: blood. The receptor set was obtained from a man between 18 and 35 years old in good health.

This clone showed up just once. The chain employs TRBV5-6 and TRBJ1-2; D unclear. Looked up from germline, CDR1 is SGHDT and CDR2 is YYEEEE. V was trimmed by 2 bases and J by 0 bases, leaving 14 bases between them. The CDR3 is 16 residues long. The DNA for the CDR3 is TGTGCCAGCAGCTTTTTTAGTAAACCAGCTAACTATGGCTACACCTTC. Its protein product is CASSFFSKPANYGYTF. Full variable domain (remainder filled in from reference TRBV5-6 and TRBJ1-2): DAGVTQSPTHLIKTRGQQVTLRCSPKSGHDTVSWYQQALGQGPQFIFQYYEEEERQRGNFPDRFSGHQFPNYSSELNVNALLLGDSALYLCASSFFSKPANYGYTFGSGTRLTVV.

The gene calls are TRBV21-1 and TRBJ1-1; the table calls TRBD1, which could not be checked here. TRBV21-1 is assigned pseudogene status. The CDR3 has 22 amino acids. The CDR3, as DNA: TGTGCCAGCAGCAAAGAAACCCCAGGGAGCCAGGACAGGGCTTTAGCGAACACTGAAGCTTTCTTT. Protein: CASSKETPGSQDRALANTEAFF.

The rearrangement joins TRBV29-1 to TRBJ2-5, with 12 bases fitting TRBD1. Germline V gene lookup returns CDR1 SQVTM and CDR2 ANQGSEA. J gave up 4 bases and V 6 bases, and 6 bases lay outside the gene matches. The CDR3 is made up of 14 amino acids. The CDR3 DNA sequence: TGCAGCGTCCCGGTGGGACAGGGGGCAGAGACCCAGTACTTC. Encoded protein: CSVPVGQGAETQYF.

The CDR3 spells CASSIEGAFGYTF. The CDR3 coding sequence is TGTGCCAGTAGTATAGAGGGGGCGTTTGGCTACACCTTC. The chain links TRBV19 to TRBJ1-2, with D perhaps matching TRBD1 (6 bases). V gave up 0 bases and J gave up 7 bases, with 9 bases separating them. This CDR3 contains 13 residues. Germline loops: CDR1 LNHDA, CDR2 SQIVND (reference sequence).

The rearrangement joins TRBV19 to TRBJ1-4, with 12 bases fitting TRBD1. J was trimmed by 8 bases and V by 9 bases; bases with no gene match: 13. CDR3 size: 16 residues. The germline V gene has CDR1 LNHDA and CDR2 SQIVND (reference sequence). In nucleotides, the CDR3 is TGTGCCAGCCAAACCCGGGGACAGGGGGCGAGGGAAAAACTGTTTTTT. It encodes CASQTRGQGAREKLFF.

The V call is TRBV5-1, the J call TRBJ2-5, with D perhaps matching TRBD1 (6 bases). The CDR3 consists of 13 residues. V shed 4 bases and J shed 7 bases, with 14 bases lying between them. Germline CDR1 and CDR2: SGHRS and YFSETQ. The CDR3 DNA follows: TGCGCCAGCAGCCGGAGACAGGATGGGACCCAGTACTTC. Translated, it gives CASSRRQDGTQYF.

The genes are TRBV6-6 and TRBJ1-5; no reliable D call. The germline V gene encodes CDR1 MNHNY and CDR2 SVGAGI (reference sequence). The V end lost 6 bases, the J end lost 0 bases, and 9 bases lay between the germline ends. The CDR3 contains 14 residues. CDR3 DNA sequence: TGTGCCAGCAGAACACTAGATAGCAATCAGCCCCAGCATTTT. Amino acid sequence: CASRTLDSNQPQHF.

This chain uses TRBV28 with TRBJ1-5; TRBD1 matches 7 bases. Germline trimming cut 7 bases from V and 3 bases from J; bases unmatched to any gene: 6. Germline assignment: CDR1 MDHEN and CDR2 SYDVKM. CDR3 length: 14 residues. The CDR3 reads CASNRQGVNQPQHF. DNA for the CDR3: TGTGCCAGCAATCGGCAGGGGGTCAATCAGCCCCAGCATTTT.

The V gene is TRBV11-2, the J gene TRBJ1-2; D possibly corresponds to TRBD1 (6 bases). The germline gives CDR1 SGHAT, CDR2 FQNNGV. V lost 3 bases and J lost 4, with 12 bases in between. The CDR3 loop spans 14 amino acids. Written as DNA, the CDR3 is TGTGCCAGCAGCTTCTCCGGGGGCGTCTATGGCTACACCTTC. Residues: CASSFSGGVYGYTF.

CDR3 amino acids: CASSIDLLDTQYF. The CDR3, as DNA: TGTGCCAGCAGCATCGACTTGTTAGATACGCAGTATTTT. The chain carries TRBV7-2 and TRBJ2-3, with D hard to call. The CDR3 runs to 13 residues. CDR1 SGHTA and CDR2 FQGNSA come from the germline V gene. Trimming cost V 5 bases and J 5 bases, with 11 bases left between them.

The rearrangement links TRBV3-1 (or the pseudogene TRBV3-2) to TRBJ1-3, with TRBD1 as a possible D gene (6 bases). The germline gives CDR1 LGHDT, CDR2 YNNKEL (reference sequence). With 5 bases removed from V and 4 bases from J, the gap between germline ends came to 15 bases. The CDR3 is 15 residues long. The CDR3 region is CASSDGRGAGNTIYF. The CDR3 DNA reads TGTGCCAGCAGCGATGGAAGGGGGGCGGGAAACACCATATATTTT.

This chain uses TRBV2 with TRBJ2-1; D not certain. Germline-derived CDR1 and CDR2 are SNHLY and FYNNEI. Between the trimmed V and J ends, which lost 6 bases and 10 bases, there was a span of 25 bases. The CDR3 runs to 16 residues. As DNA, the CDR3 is TGTGCCAGCAGGACCATGGATACTCCACTATTCGGGGAGCAGTTCTTC. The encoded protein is CASRTMDTPLFGEQFF.

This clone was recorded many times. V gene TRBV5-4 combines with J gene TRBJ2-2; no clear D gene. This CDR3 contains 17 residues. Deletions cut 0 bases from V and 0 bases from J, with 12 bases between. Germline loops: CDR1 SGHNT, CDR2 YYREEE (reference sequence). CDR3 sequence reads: CASSLALGSANTGELFF. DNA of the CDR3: TGTGCCAGCAGCTTGGCCCTTGGCAGCGCGAACACCGGGGAGCTGTTTTTT.

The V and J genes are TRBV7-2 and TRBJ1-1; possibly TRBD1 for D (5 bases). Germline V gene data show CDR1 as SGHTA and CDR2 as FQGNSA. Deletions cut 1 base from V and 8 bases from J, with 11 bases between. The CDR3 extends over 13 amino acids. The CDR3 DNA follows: TGTGCCAGCAGCTTAGTAGGGGCCAGCGAAGCTTTCTTT. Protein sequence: CASSLVGASEAFF.

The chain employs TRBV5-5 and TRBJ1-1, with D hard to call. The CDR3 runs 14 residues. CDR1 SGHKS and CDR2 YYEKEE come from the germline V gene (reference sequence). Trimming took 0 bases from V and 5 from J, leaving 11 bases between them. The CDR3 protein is CASSLAVLRTEAFF. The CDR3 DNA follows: TGTGCCAGCAGCTTGGCCGTTCTGAGGACTGAAGCTTTCTTT.

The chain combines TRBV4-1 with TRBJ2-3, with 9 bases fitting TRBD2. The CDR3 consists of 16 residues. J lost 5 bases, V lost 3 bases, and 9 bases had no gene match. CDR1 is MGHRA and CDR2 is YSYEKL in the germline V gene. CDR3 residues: CASSQQRGGGRDTQYF. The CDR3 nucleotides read TGCGCCAGCAGCCAGCAGCGCGGGGGGGGGAGAGATACGCAGTATTTT.

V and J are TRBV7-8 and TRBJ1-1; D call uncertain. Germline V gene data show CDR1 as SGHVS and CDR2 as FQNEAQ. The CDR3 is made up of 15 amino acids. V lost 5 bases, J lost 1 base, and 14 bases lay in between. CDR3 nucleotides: TGTGCCAGCAGCCCGACCGGTGGAGGGAACACTGAAGCTTTCTTT. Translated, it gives CASSPTGGGNTEAFF. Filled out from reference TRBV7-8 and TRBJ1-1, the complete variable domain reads GAGVSQSPRYKVAKRGQDVALRCDPISGHVSLFWYQQALGQGPEFLTYFQNEAQLDKSGLPSDRFFAERPEGSVSTLKIQRTQQEDSAVYLCASSPTGGGNTEAFFGQGTRLTVV.

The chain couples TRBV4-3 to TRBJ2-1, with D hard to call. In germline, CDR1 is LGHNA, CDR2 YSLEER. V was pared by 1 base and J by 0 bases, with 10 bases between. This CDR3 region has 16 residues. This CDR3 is CASSQVTGSSYNEQFF. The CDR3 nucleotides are TGCGCCAGCAGCCAAGTAACTGGCAGCTCCTACAATGAGCAGTTCTTC.